The 17 T cell receptor beta chains below all came from one sample that was sequenced in a study of shared clonotypes between healthy human individuals. The method was immunoSEQ multiplex PCR; TCRdb's version includes in-frame clones alone and lacks a portion of them. The sample contains 850,000 to 1,200,000 clones, roughly 75% of which appear only once. Sequencing input: memory CD4+ T cells sorted from blood. Subset noted: CD45RA-negative fraction. The receptors stem from a man younger than 30 in good health.

The chain combines TRBV6-1 with TRBJ2-3; D is uncertain. V dropped 3 bases and J dropped 2 bases, with 12 bases sitting between them. This CDR3 has 15 residues. In germline, CDR1 is MNHNS, CDR2 SASEGT. CDR3 nucleotides: TGTGCCAGCAGTGAGGGGATGCGATACACAGATACGCAGTATTTT. Protein product: CASSEGMRYTDTQYF.

V and J are TRBV5-1 and TRBJ2-2; 7 positions match TRBD1. Germline CDR1 reads SGHRS; CDR2 reads YFSETQ. CDR3 length equals 14 residues. The V segment lost 5 bases and the J segment 3 bases; nucleotides outside the gene matches: 4. The CDR3 region has the DNA TGCGCCAGCAGACCGGGACAGTACACCGGGGAGCTGTTTTTT. It encodes CASRPGQYTGELFF. Combining the CDR3 with reference TRBV5-1 and TRBJ2-2 gives the whole variable domain KAGVTQTPRYLIKTRGQQVTLSCSPISGHRSVSWYQQTPGQGLQFLFEYFSETQRNKGNFPGRFSGRQFSNSRSEMNVSTLELGDSALYLCASRPGQYTGELFFGEGSRLTVL.

The rearrangement joins TRBV4-2 to TRBJ1-2; possibly TRBD1 for D (5 bases). Per the germline V gene, CDR1 is LGHNA and CDR2 is YNFKEQ. This CDR3 spans 13 amino acids. V gave up 0 bases and J gave up 9 bases, with 11 bases separating them. In DNA, the CDR3 is TGTGCCAGCAGCCAAGAACAGGCAAGGAGCTACACCTTC. It encodes CASSQEQARSYTF.

The chain recombines TRBV7-2 with TRBJ2-7; 7 bases agree with TRBD1. The CDR3 is 15 residues long. V trimming: 3 bases; J trimming: 2 bases; junction bases outside the gene matches: 7. From germline, CDR1 is SGHTA and CDR2 FQGNSA. The CDR3 DNA reads as TGTGCCAGCAGCTTCCGGGACAGTACTCCCTACGAGCAGTACTTC. This codes for CASSFRDSTPYEQYF. Full variable domain (rest looked up from reference TRBV7-2 and TRBJ2-7): GAGVSQSPSNKVTEKGKDVELRCDPISGHTALYWYRQSLGQGLEFLIYFQGNSAPDKSGLPSDRFSAERTGGSVSTLTIQRTQQEDSAVYLCASSFRDSTPYEQYFGPGTRLTVT.

The chain combines TRBV5-1 with TRBJ2-1; the D gene is possibly TRBD2 (5 bases). Germline V lookup: CDR1 SGHRS, CDR2 YFSETQ. This CDR3 is 13 amino acids long. Deletions cut 1 base from V and 6 bases from J, with 8 bases between. For the CDR3, the DNA is TGCGCCAGCAGCTTGCCCGGGATCAATGAGCAGTTCTTC. It specifies CASSLPGINEQFF.

The CDR3 DNA sequence: TGTGCCAGCAGTGGTCTTTTTGGAAAGGGGGCGGACGAGCAGTACTTC. It specifies CASSGLFGKGADEQYF. This chain joins TRBV6-1 and TRBJ2-7, with TRBD1 matching 7 bases. The CDR3 totals 16 residues. Germline CDR1 reads MNHNS; CDR2 reads SASEGT. The junction had 14 bases not matched to a gene; V was cut back by 4 bases and J by 5 bases.

The V call is TRBV6-5, the J call TRBJ2-5; possibly TRBD1 for D (5 bases). The CDR3 totals 14 residues. Trimming removed 6 bases from V and 5 bases from J, with 16 bases in between. The germline CDR1 and CDR2 sequences are MNHEY and SVGAGI. CDR3 region: CASRFGPGRETQYF. Written as DNA, the CDR3 is TGTGCCAGCAGATTCGGTCCAGGGCGGGAGACCCAGTACTTC.

This clone was counted once. The chain has TRBV7-2 and TRBJ2-1, with D possibly being TRBD2 (7 bases). V was clipped by 1 base and J by 3 bases, with 22 bases between them. Looked up from germline, CDR1 is SGHTA and CDR2 is FQGNSA. The CDR3 spans 19 residues. The CDR3 DNA sequence: TGTGCCAGCAGCTTAGGTTTCCTCCGTGGGGGGGCTGACTACAATGAGCAGTTCTTC. The encoded protein is CASSLGFLRGGADYNEQFF.

CDR3 protein: CASSKEGYTEAFF. The CDR3 DNA reads as TGTGCCAGCAGCAAAGAAGGGTACACTGAAGCTTTCTTT. V is TRBV7-2 and J is TRBJ1-1; D is ambiguous. V shed 5 bases and J shed 3 bases, with 10 bases lying between them. The CDR3 covers 13 residues. The germline CDR1 and CDR2 sequences are SGHTA and FQGNSA. Full variable domain (outside the CDR3, taken from reference TRBV7-2 and TRBJ1-1): GAGVSQSPSNKVTEKGKDVELRCDPISGHTALYWYRQSLGQGLEFLIYFQGNSAPDKSGLPSDRFSAERTGGSVSTLTIQRTQQEDSAVYLCASSKEGYTEAFFGQGTRLTVV.

CDR3 DNA: TGTGCCAGCAGCTATCCGCTGGAAGTGAAGACCCAGTACTTC. Translating it yields CASSYPLEVKTQYF. V and J are TRBV11-2 and TRBJ2-5; D gene unclear. The V end was cut by 4 bases, the J end by 6 bases, with 15 bases between. This CDR3 contains 14 residues. The germline gives CDR1 SGHAT, CDR2 FQNNGV.

The V and J genes are TRBV19 and TRBJ2-2; tentatively, D is TRBD2 (6 bases). This CDR3 is 17 amino acids long. Trimming removed 10 bases at V and 1 base at J, with 22 bases between. CDR1 and CDR2 from the germline V gene are LNHDA and SQIVND (reference sequence). CDR3 in DNA: TGTGCCACCCAGTACGTGAGGCGGGGCGTGAACACCGGGGAGCTGTTTTTT. Its translation is CATQYVRRGVNTGELFF.

The chain joins TRBV14 to TRBJ2-2; D remains unclear. CDR1 is SGHDN, CDR2 FVKESK, per germline. The CDR3 length is 15 residues. V lost 0 bases and J 1 base, leaving 6 bases between the germline ends. Here the CDR3 DNA reads TGTGCCAGCAGCCAAGACAAAAAGAACACCGGGGAGCTGTTTTTT. Residues: CASSQDKKNTGELFF. The whole variable domain, filled in from reference TRBV14 and TRBJ2-2, reads EAGVTQFPSHSVIEKGQTVTLRCDPISGHDNLYWYRRVMGKEIKFLLHFVKESKQDESGMPNNRFLAERTGGTYSTLKVQPAELEDSGVYFCASSQDKKNTGELFFGEGSRLTVL.

Comments on this clone: Distinct nucleotide sequences in the sample also encode this CDR3. The CDR3 nucleotides read TGTGCCAGCAGCTTGGGGCGCGAGACCCAGTACTTC. This codes for CASSLGRETQYF. The chain combines TRBV5-4 with TRBJ2-5; D is ambiguous. Germline assignment: CDR1 SGHNT and CDR2 YYREEE (reference sequence). The CDR3 contains 12 residues. V lost 0 bases and J 5 bases, leaving 5 bases between the germline ends.

V usage is TRBV30 and J usage is TRBJ2-3; a weak D match, TRBD1 (5 bases). Trimming took off 2 bases at V and 0 bases at J, with 12 bases between the two ends. The CDR3 contains 15 residues. From germline, CDR1 is GTSNPN and CDR2 SVGIG (reference sequence). CDR3 sequence (DNA): TGTGCCTGGAGTCAGGGCATACCTAGCACAGATACGCAGTATTTT. This codes for CAWSQGIPSTDTQYF.

The V call is TRBV6-5, the J call TRBJ2-7, with D possibly matching TRBD1 (5 bases). V was shortened by 5 bases and J by 5 bases, with 13 bases between the two germline ends. The CDR3 consists of 13 residues. CDR1 is MNHEY, CDR2 SVGAGI, per germline. The CDR3 DNA reads as TGTGCCAGCAGTGACCCCTTAGGGGACGAGCAGTACTTC. This codes for CASSDPLGDEQYF.

V and J are TRBV10-3 and TRBJ2-1; possibly TRBD1 for D (5 bases). CDR1 ENHRY and CDR2 SYGVKD come from the germline V gene. V lost 3 bases, J lost 2 bases, and 8 bases lay in between. The CDR3 runs 14 residues. The CDR3: CAISDRGTYNEQFF. CDR3 coding DNA: TGTGCCATCAGTGATAGGGGAACCTACAATGAGCAGTTCTTC.

The sample holds a few counts of this clone. The chain recombines TRBV5-1 with TRBJ2-2, with D maybe TRBD1 (5 bases). V was trimmed by 5 bases and J by 1 base, leaving 12 bases between them. Germline CDR1 and CDR2: SGHRS and YFSETQ. The CDR3 has 15 residues. CDR3 bases: TGCGCCAGCAGTTCCGACAGTTGGAACACCGGGGAGCTGTTTTTT. Encoded protein: CASSSDSWNTGELFF.